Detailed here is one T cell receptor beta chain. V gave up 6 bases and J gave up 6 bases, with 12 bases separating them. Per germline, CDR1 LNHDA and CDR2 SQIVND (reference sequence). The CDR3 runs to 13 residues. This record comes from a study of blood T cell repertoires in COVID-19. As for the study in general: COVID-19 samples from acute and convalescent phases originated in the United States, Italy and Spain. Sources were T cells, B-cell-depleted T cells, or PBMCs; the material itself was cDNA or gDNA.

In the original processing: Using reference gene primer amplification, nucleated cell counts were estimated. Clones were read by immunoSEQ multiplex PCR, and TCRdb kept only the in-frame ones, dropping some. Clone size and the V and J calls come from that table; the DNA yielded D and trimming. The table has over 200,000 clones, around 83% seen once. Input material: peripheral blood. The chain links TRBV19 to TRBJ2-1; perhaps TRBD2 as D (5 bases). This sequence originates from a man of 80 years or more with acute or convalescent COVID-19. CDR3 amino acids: CASRRRLGNEQFF. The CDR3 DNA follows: TGTGCCAGTAGGAGGAGGCTCGGCAATGAGCAGTTCTTC.